The present T cell receptor beta chain was sequenced within a study of T-cell memory formation after mild COVID-19. Study-level background: Clustering of TCRs was largely donor specific.

Study-level findings and limits: Clones that shrank (day 15 to 85) were balanced CD4/CD8, whereas later expanders leaned CD4+. Shrinking CD4+ clones resided mostly in CM and EM, and CD8+ ones in EMRA. Day 37-peaking second-wave clones had unconfirmed SARS-CoV-2 specificity.

This clonotype was recorded a few times. The target antigen is unknown. Trimming removed 3 bases at V and 0 bases at J, with 6 bases between. The CDR3 runs to 14 residues. TCRdb independently ran MiXCR on the 5' RACE reads; one entry per CDR3 protein. Among about 610,000 distinct CDR3 sequences, around 16% were seen once, and the ten largest hold around 7.8%. The sample comprised PBMCs or a T cell subset sorted from them (not recorded which). J is TRBJ1-3 and V is TRBV12-3 or TRBV12-4; unclear D gene. This receptor was taken from an adult woman who had mild COVID-19 (a few samples of this study predate the infection). Cell type and time point are not known. CDR3 nucleotides: TGTGCCAGCAGTTTGGTTTACTCTGGAAACACCATATATTTT. This sequence encodes CASSLVYSGNTIYF.